The sequence of this T cell receptor beta chain was determined in a study of cytomegalovirus exposure and HLA in healthy donors. Broader study findings: Later analysis identified 16,000 or so TCR beta sequences associated with HLA alleles, using a false discovery rate threshold of 0.05. CMV serostatus stood as the only immune exposure information on hand. Rarity characterized most TCR sequences, yet some public TCRs appeared in many donors.

Regarding this clone: Its antigen is still unknown.

Germline V CDR1 and CDR2: MRHNA, SNTAGT. The CDR3 loop spans 14 amino acids. V lost 9 bases and J 0 bases, leaving 12 bases between the germline ends. PCR was performed using 60 Vbeta and 13 Jbeta primers. Some clones are missing from TCRdb's copy, which holds only in-frame ones; the method was immunoSEQ multiplex PCR. The sample contains 75,000 to 95,000 clones, more than 60% of which appear only once. Sequenced: PBMCs. V gene TRBV6-4 combines with J gene TRBJ1-3, with D hard to call. The sequence derives from a man aged 25-45 years in good health and CMV-seronegative. This CDR3 is CASRPHSSGNTIYF. CDR3 DNA: TGTGCCAGTCGACCCCACAGCTCTGGAAACACCATATATTTT.